These 26 T cell receptor beta chains originate from one sample sequenced in a study of beta chain features in type 1 diabetes. Every isolated RNA sample was fully reverse transcribed, so sequencing captured expressed TCRB transcripts. Produced via immunoSEQ multiplex PCR; TCRdb's table is partial and in-frame only. The sample has hundreds of thousands of clones; 15% to 20% are singletons. Sequencing input: naive CD4+ T cells from blood. The receptors derive from a woman aged 18-35 years in good health.

A few counts support this clone. The rearrangement joins TRBV7-2 to TRBJ2-3, with 7 nucleotides matching TRBD2. The CDR3 length is 17 residues. Germline assignment: CDR1 SGHTA and CDR2 FQGNSA. The junction had 10 bases not matched to a gene; V was cut back by 0 bases and J by 4 bases. In DNA form, the CDR3 reads TGTGCCAGCAGCTTAGCGCGAATCGGGGGGTTGGCAGATACGCAGTATTTT. It is translated as CASSLARIGGLADTQYF.

The rearrangement uses TRBV7-2 and TRBJ2-5, with D unresolved. Trimming removed 4 bases at V and 5 bases at J, with 8 bases between. Looked up from germline, CDR1 is SGHTA and CDR2 is FQGNSA. This CDR3 comprises 12 residues. DNA for the CDR3: TGTGCCAGCAGCTCAATCTGGGAGACCCAGTACTTC. Translated: CASSSIWETQYF.

This clone was recorded a few times. This may arise from a read error, as a much more abundant clone is one base away. The same CDR3 arises from other DNA sequences in this sample as well. The V and J genes are TRBV5-6 and TRBJ2-7; no clear D gene. Trimming left V 4 bases short and J 0 bases short, with 2 bases between. From germline, CDR1 is SGHDT and CDR2 YYEEEE. The length of the CDR3 is 11 residues. The CDR3 here is CASSTSYEQYF. The CDR3 DNA is TGTGCCAGCAGCACCTCCTACGAGCAGTACTTC.

J is TRBJ2-1 and V is TRBV4-3; TRBD2 aligns across 13 bases. V gave up 1 base and J gave up 7 bases; unmatched junction bases: 4. The CDR3 runs to 16 residues. CDR1 and CDR2 (germline): LGHNA, YSLEER. The CDR3 DNA reads TGCGCCAGCAGCCAAGCGTTGGGACTAGCGGGAAATGAGCAGTTCTTC. Encoded protein: CASSQALGLAGNEQFF.

The gene calls are TRBV19 and TRBJ2-6; no clear D. With 10 bases removed from V and 0 bases from J, the gap between germline ends came to 7 bases. The CDR3 sequence is 13 residues long. The germline gives CDR1 LNHDA, CDR2 SQIVND (reference sequence). As DNA, the CDR3 is TGTGCCACCGAGAGCTCTGGGGCCAACGTCCTGACTTTC. It translates to CATESSGANVLTF. The full variable domain, completed using reference TRBV19 and TRBJ2-6, is DGGITQSPKYLFRKEGQNVTLSCEQNLNHDAMYWYRQDPGQGLRLIYYSQIVNDFQKGDIAEGYSVSREKKESFPLTVTSAQKNPTAFYLCATESSGANVLTFGAGSRLTVL.

This clone was observed a handful of times. In the same sample, other DNA sequences code for this CDR3. This chain uses TRBV7-2 with TRBJ2-7; D might be TRBD2 (6 bases). Between the trimmed V and J ends, which lost 2 bases and 3 bases, there was a span of 8 bases. Germline V gene data show CDR1 as SGHTA and CDR2 as FQGNSA. The CDR3 is made up of 13 amino acids. The chain's CDR3 is CASSLSGGYEQYF. DNA of the CDR3: TGTGCCAGCAGCTTATCCGGGGGCTACGAGCAGTACTTC.

The V and J genes are TRBV19 and TRBJ2-1, with 8 bases identical to TRBD1. Germline V gene lookup returns CDR1 LNHDA and CDR2 SQIVND (reference sequence). This CDR3 region has 17 residues. Trimming removed 4 bases from V and 0 bases from J; junction bases left unmatched: 8. CDR3 bases: TGTGCCAGTAGTACAAGGACAGGGAAAAGCTCCTACAATGAGCAGTTCTTC. Translating it yields CASSTRTGKSSYNEQFF.

This chain links TRBV27 with TRBJ2-3, with D possibly being TRBD1 or TRBD2 (5 bases each). The germline gives CDR1 MNHEY, CDR2 SMNVEV (reference sequence). The CDR3 extends over 13 amino acids. The V gene lost 5 bases and the J gene lost 6 bases, with 12 bases spanning the gap. CDR3 sequence: CASSVRREDTQYF. The CDR3 bases are TGTGCCAGCAGTGTACGCAGGGAGGATACGCAGTATTTT.

The V call is TRBV28, the J call TRBJ1-5; D uncertain. The V and J ends lost 2 bases and 5 bases respectively, with 7 bases between them. CDR3 length: 13 amino acids. Germline lookup yields CDR1 MDHEN and CDR2 SYDVKM. As DNA, the CDR3 is TGTGCCAGCAGTTTAGGCGTCCATCAGCCCCAGCATTTT. Translation gives CASSLGVHQPQHF. The full variable domain, completed using reference TRBV28 and TRBJ1-5, is DVKVTQSSRYLVKRTGEKVFLECVQDMDHENMFWYRQDPGLGLRLIYFSYDVKMKEKGDIPEGYSVSREKKERFSLILESASTNQTSMYLCASSLGVHQPQHFGDGTRLSIL.

V gene TRBV28 combines with J gene TRBJ2-3; D could derive from TRBD1 or TRBD2 (6 bases each). This CDR3 spans 13 amino acids. Trimming pared 4 bases from V and 4 bases from J, leaving 9 bases between. CDR1 and CDR2 (germline): MDHEN, SYDVKM. The CDR3 region has the DNA TGTGCCAGCAGTTGGGGGGCGGCAGATACGCAGTATTTT. Its translation is CASSWGAADTQYF.

This clone was detected a few times. This chain links TRBV28 with TRBJ2-7, with unresolved D. Per germline, CDR1 MDHEN and CDR2 SYDVKM. Trimming stripped 7 bases from V and 4 bases from J, with 17 bases between. CDR3 length equals 14 residues. CDR3 nucleotides: TGTGCCAGCACAGGCTCGCGGCCGCCTTACGAGCAGTACTTC. Amino acids: CASTGSRPPYEQYF.

This clone was picked up a small number of times. The chain couples TRBV18 to TRBJ1-2; TRBD1 matches 9 bases. With V trimmed by 3 bases and J by 2 bases, 7 bases remained unmatched. The CDR3 totals 16 residues. Germline V gene sequence: CDR1 KGHSH, CDR2 LQKENI. CDR3 coding DNA: TGTGCCAGCTCACCTACTGTGGGACAGGGAAACTATGGCTACACCTTC. It is translated as CASSPTVGQGNYGYTF.

The chain carries TRBV7-2 and TRBJ2-5; possibly TRBD1 for D (6 bases). The CDR3 extends over 12 amino acids. Germline CDR1 reads SGHTA; CDR2 reads FQGNSA. Trimming removed 4 bases from V and 6 bases from J, with 9 bases in between. DNA of the CDR3: TGTGCCAGCAGCTCAGGGGCGCAGACCCAGTACTTC. Its translation is CASSSGAQTQYF.

The chain combines TRBV9 with TRBJ2-5; a possible D gene is TRBD2 (6 bases). Trimming took off 3 bases at V and 3 bases at J, with 24 bases between the two ends. The germline V gene encodes CDR1 SGDLS and CDR2 YYNGEE. There are 18 residues in the CDR3. CDR3 in amino acids: CASSEYTYTLAPKETQYF. CDR3 sequence (DNA): TGTGCCAGCAGCGAATACACATACACTCTAGCGCCAAAAGAGACCCAGTACTTC.

The gene calls are TRBV6-6 and TRBJ2-1, with 10 bases identical to TRBD2. J lost 9 bases, V lost 8 bases, and 16 bases had no gene match. This CDR3 contains 16 residues. CDR1 is MNHNY, CDR2 SVGAGI, per germline (reference sequence). The DNA of the CDR3 is TGTGCCAGCTGCTCCGCGGCTAGCGGGAGAGGGGGTGAGCAGTTCTTC. Protein: CASCSAASGRGGEQFF.

This clone was detected only a few times. The chain carries TRBV10-3 and TRBJ2-1; TRBD1 matches at 8 bases. CDR1 and CDR2 from the germline V gene are ENHRY and SYGVKD. After removal of 7 bases from V and 7 bases from J, the junction contained 9 bases not matched to a gene. This CDR3 contains 14 residues. The CDR3 bases are TGTGCCATCAACGACCGGACAGGGAGGAATGAGCAGTTCTTC. Protein: CAINDRTGRNEQFF.

The rearrangement joins TRBV4-3 to TRBJ2-5, with 11 positions matching TRBD2. V gave up 4 bases and J gave up 1 base; unmatched junction bases: 8. Germline CDR1 LGHNA, CDR2 YSLEER. The length of the CDR3 is 17 residues. CDR3 residues: CASSRMLAGGTQETQYF. Here the CDR3 DNA reads TGCGCCAGCAGCCGGATGCTAGCGGGAGGCACCCAAGAGACCCAGTACTTC.

The chain couples TRBV19 to TRBJ2-6, with TRBD1 identical over 9 bases. Trimming cost V 3 bases and J 0 bases; bases outside gene matches: 9. The CDR3 extends over 19 amino acids. CDR1 is LNHDA, CDR2 SQIVND, per germline (reference sequence). CDR3: CASSMTRDRAHSGANVLTF. The CDR3 region has the DNA TGTGCCAGTAGTATGACCCGGGACAGGGCACACTCTGGGGCCAACGTCCTGACTTTC. Full variable domain (missing parts from reference TRBV19 and TRBJ2-6): DGGITQSPKYLFRKEGQNVTLSCEQNLNHDAMYWYRQDPGQGLRLIYYSQIVNDFQKGDIAEGYSVSREKKESFPLTVTSAQKNPTAFYLCASSMTRDRAHSGANVLTFGAGSRLTVL.

The rearrangement links TRBV7-3 to TRBJ2-1, with a possible D match to TRBD2 (6 bases). Germline-derived CDR1 and CDR2 are SGHTA and FQGTGA. The CDR3 has 13 amino acids. Trimming took off 2 bases at V and 6 bases at J, with 8 bases between the two ends. This chain's CDR3 is CASSLGLLNEQFF. In DNA form, the CDR3 reads TGTGCCAGCAGCTTAGGACTACTCAATGAGCAGTTCTTC.

This chain joins TRBV5-4 and TRBJ2-3, with 9 bases fitting TRBD1. The junction had 8 bases not matched to a gene; V was cut back by 5 bases and J by 4 bases. Germline loops: CDR1 SGHNT, CDR2 YYREEE (reference sequence). The CDR3 is made up of 15 amino acids. The CDR3 region is CASSPTGGGSDTQYF. CDR3 coding DNA: TGTGCCAGCAGTCCGACAGGGGGAGGGTCAGATACGCAGTATTTT.

This clone was seen more than once but under ten times. The rearrangement links TRBV6-5 to TRBJ1-2; the match to TRBD1 covers 7 bases. The V segment lost 5 bases and the J segment 5 bases; nucleotides outside the gene matches: 2. Per the germline V gene, CDR1 is MNHEY and CDR2 is SVGAGI. This CDR3 has 12 amino acids. CDR3 loop: CASSKQGYGYTF. The CDR3 DNA is TGTGCCAGCAGTAAACAGGGGTATGGCTACACCTTC.

The V and J genes are TRBV18 and TRBJ2-3; no definite D call. Trimming pared 2 bases from V and 4 bases from J, leaving 10 bases between. Germline V lookup: CDR1 KGHSH, CDR2 LQKENI. The CDR3 length is 14 residues. The chain's CDR3 is CASSPAFSSDTQYF. CDR3 nucleotide sequence: TGTGCCAGCTCACCAGCGTTTAGTTCAGATACGCAGTATTTT.

J is TRBJ2-1 and V is TRBV7-6; 11 nucleotides line up with TRBD2. CDR3 length: 15 amino acids. The J segment lost 8 bases and the V segment lost 6 bases, leaving 9 bases of the junction unmatched. Germline loops: CDR1 SGHVS, CDR2 FNYEAQ. CDR3 loop: CASRLSGTSGDEQFF. For the CDR3, the DNA is TGTGCCAGCAGACTATCCGGGACTAGCGGTGATGAGCAGTTCTTC.

In its sample, this clone was seen a few times. The V call is TRBV5-4, the J call TRBJ2-7, with 10 positions matching TRBD1. V was clipped by 3 bases and J by 6 bases; unmatched bases: 6. The CDR3 sequence is 14 residues long. Germline V CDR1 and CDR2: SGHNT, YYREEE (reference sequence). The CDR3 nucleotides are TGTGCCAGCAGCTGGGGGACAGGGGAAGGCGAGCAGTACTTC. Translating gives CASSWGTGEGEQYF. The full variable domain, its missing parts supplied by reference TRBV5-4 and TRBJ2-7, is ETGVTQSPTHLIKTRGQQVTLRCSSQSGHNTVSWYQQALGQGPQFIFQYYREEENGRGNFPPRFSGLQFPNYSSELNVNALELDDSALYLCASSWGTGEGEQYFGPGTRLTVT.

There are a few counts of this clone. The J gene is TRBJ2-1, the V gene TRBV6-5; D possibly corresponds to TRBD2 (6 bases). The V gene lost 5 bases and the J gene lost 10 bases, with 15 bases spanning the gap. This CDR3 comprises 13 residues. Germline CDR1 is MNHEY and CDR2 is SVGAGI. CDR3 loop: CASSSPGTWEQFF. CDR3 coding DNA: TGTGCCAGCAGTAGCCCCGGGACTTGGGAGCAGTTCTTC.

V is TRBV7-8 and J is TRBJ2-5, with TRBD2 matching over 12 bases. The germline CDR1 and CDR2 sequences are SGHVS and FQNEAQ. V dropped 1 base and J dropped 0; count of bases not matched to a gene: 6. This CDR3 is 18 amino acids long. The CDR3 DNA reads TGTGCCAGCAGCTTAGGGAGACTAGCGGGAGAGGACCAAGAGACCCAGTACTTC. The encoded protein is CASSLGRLAGEDQETQYF.